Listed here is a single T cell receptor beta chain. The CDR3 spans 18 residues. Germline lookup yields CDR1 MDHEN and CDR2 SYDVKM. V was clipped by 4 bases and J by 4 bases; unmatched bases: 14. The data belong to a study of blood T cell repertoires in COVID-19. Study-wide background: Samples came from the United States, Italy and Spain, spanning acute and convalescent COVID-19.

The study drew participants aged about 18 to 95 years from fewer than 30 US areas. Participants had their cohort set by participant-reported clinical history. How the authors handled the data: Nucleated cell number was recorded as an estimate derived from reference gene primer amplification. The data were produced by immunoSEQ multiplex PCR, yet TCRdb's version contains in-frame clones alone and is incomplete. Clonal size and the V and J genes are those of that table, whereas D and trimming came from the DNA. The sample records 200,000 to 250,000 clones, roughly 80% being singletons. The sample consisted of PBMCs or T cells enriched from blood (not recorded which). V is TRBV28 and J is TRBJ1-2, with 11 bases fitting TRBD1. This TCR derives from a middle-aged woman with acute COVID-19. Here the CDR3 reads CASSSYRGTGGQIYGYTF. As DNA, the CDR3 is TGTGCCAGCAGTTCCTATCGTGGGACAGGGGGACAGATCTATGGCTACACCTTC.